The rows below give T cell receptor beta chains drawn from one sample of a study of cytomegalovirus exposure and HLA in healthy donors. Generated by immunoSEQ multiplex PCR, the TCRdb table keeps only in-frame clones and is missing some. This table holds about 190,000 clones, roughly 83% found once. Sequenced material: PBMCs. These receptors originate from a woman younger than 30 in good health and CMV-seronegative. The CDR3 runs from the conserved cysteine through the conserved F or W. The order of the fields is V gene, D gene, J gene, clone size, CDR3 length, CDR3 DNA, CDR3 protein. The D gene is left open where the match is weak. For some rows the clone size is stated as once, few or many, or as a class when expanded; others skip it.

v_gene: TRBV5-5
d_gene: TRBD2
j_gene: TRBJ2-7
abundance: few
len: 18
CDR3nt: TGTGCCAGCAGCTTTTATAGCGGGGGGCCAAGGCTCGGGTCCGAGCAGTACTTC
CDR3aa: CASSFYSGGPRLGSEQYF

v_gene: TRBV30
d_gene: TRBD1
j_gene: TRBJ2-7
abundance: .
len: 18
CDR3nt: TGTGCCTGGAGTCCCAGGGACAGCCCTTTTATCCTACGAGCCAAGCAGTACTTC
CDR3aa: CAWSPRDSPFILRAKQYF

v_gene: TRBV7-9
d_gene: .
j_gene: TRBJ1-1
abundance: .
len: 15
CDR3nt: TGTGCCAGCAGCGTGAAATCAGGGGCGACCACTGAAGCTTTCTTT
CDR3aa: CASSVKSGATTEAFF

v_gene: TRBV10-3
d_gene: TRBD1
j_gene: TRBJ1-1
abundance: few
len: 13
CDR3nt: TGTGCCATCAGTCCTGGACAGGGCACTGAAGCTTTCTTT
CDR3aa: CAISPGQGTEAFF

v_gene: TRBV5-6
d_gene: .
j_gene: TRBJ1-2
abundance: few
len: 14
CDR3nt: TGTGCCAGCAGCTTGGTAGCAGCCGGCTATGGCTACACCTTC
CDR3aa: CASSLVAAGYGYTF

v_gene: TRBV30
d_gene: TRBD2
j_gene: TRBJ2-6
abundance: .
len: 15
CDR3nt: TGTGCCTGGAGGCCCGGGGGGTCTGGGGCCAACGTCCTGACTTTC
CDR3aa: CAWRPGGSGANVLTF

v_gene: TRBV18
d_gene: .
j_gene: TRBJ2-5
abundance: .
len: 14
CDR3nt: TGTGCCAGCTCACCCCCTAGTACCCAAGAGACCCAGTACTTC
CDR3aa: CASSPPSTQETQYF

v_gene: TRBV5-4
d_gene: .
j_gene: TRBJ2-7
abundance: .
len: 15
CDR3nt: TGTGCCAGCAGCTTGGGCAGCCGGGGAATCTACGAGCAGTACTTC
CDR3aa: CASSLGSRGIYEQYF

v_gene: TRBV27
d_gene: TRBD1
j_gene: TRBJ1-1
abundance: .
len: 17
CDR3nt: TGTGCCAGCAGTCCCCCGCCCTGGACAGGGAGGAATACTGAAGCTTTCTTT
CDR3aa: CASSPPPWTGRNTEAFF

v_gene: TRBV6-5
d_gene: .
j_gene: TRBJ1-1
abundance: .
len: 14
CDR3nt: TGTGCCAGCAGTTACTCAGCCGGGGGGACTGAAGCTTTCTTT
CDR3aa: CASSYSAGGTEAFF

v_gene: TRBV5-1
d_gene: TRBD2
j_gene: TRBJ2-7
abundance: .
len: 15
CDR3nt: TGCGCCAGCAGCGGATCACTAGCGGGGGGTCACGAGCAGTACTTC
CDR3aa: CASSGSLAGGHEQYF

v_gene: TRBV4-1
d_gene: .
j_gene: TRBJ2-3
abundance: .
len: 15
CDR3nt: TGCGCCAGCAGCCAAGATTCCGTAAGCACAGATACGCAGTATTTT
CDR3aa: CASSQDSVSTDTQYF

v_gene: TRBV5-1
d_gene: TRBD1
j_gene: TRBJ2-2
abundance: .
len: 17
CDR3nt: TGCGCCAGCAGCTTCAGCGGACAGGGCGGGCGGCCCGGGGAGCTGTTTTTT
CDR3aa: CASSFSGQGGRPGELFF

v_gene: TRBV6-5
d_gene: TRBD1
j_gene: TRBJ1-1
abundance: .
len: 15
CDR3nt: TGTGCCAGCAGTTACTCGATTGACAGGGACACTGAAGCTTTCTTT
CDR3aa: CASSYSIDRDTEAFF

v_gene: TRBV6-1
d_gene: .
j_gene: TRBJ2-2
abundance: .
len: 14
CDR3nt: TGTGCCAGCAGTGCCCCCGGTGGTGCCGGGGAGCTGTTTTTT
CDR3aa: CASSAPGGAGELFF

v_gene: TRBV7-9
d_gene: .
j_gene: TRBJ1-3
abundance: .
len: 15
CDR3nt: TGTGCCAGCAGCTCAACGGGACTCTCTGGAAACACCATATATTTT
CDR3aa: CASSSTGLSGNTIYF

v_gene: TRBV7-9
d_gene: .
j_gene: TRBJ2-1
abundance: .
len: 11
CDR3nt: TGTGCCAGCAGTTTCGAGGATGAGCAGTTCTTC
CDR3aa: CASSFEDEQFF

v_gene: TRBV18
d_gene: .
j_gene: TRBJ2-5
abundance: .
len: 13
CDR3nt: TGTGCCAGCTCCCGGGGGTTAGAAGAGACCCAGTACTTC
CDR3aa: CASSRGLEETQYF

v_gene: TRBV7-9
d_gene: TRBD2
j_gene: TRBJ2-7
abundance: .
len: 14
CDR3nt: TGTGCCAGCAGCCCCCGCCGGACTAGAGGGGAGCAGTACTTC
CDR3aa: CASSPRRTRGEQYF

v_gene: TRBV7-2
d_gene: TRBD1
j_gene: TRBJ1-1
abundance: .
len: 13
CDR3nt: TGTGCCAGCAGCTACGAGACAGGGGCTGAAGCTTTCTTT
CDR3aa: CASSYETGAEAFF

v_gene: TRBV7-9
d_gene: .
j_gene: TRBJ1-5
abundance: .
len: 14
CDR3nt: TGTGCCAGCAGCTTCCCCGGGATTAATCAGCCCCAGCATTTT
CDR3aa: CASSFPGINQPQHF

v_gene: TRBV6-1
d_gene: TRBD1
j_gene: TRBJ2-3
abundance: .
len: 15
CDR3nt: TGTGCCAGCAGGTCGGGGACAGCGGGCACAGATACGCAGTATTTT
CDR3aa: CASRSGTAGTDTQYF

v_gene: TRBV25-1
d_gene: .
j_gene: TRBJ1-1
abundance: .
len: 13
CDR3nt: TGTGCCAGCAGTTCCACGGGGAACACTGAAGCTTTCTTT
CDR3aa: CASSSTGNTEAFF

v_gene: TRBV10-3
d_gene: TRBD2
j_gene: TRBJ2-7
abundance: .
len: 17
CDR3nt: TGTGCCATCAGTGAGTCGGGACTACAAACTTACTCCTACGAGCAGTACTTC
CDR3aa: CAISESGLQTYSYEQYF

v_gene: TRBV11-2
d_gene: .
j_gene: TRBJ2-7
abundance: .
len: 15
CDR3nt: TGTGCCAGCAGCTCGATAACCGGTGGTGCGGACGAGCAGTACTTC
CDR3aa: CASSSITGGADEQYF

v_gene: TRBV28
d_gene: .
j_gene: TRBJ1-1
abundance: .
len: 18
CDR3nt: TGTGCCAGCAGCCCACGTGGGGGCCTCCGCCCTTTGAACACTGAAGCTTTCTTT
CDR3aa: CASSPRGGLRPLNTEAFF

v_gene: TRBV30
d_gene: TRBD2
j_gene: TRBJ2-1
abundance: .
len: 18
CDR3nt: TGTGCCTGGAGGGGAGCTAGCGGGAGGGCCGTGGAGAGTGGTGAGCAGTTCTTC
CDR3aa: CAWRGASGRAVESGEQFF

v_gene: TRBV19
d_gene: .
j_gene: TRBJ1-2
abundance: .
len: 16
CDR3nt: TGTGCCAGTAGTGCCGGGACACCGGGGAGTGACTATGGCTACACCTTC
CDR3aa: CASSAGTPGSDYGYTF

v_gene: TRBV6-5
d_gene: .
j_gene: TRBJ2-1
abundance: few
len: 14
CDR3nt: TGTGCCAGCAGTTACTCGCCCCGGATGCGGGTGATGTTCTTC
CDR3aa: CASSYSPRMRVMFF

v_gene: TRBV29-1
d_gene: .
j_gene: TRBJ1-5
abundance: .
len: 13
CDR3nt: TGCAGCGTTGAGGTGGGGGAGGCTCAGCCCCAGCATTTT
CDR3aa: CSVEVGEAQPQHF

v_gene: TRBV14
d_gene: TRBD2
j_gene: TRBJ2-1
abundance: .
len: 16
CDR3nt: TGTGCCAGCAGCCTCCTAGGGCGGGGGGTCTCCAATGAGCAGTTCTTC
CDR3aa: CASSLLGRGVSNEQFF

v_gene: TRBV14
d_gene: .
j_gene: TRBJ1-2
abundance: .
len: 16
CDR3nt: TGTGCCAGCAGCCAAGCCCATGACATATTCGAAGATGGCTACACCTTC
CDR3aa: CASSQAHDIFEDGYTF

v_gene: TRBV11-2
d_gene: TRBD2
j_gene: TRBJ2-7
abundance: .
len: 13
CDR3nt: TGTGCCAGCGGAGTCGGGAGGGCCTACGAGCAGTACTTC
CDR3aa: CASGVGRAYEQYF

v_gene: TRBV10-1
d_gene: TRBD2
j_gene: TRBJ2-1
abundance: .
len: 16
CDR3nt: TGCGCCAGCACCCCAAACGGGCTAGCGGGCTACAATGAGCAGTTCTTC
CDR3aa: CASTPNGLAGYNEQFF

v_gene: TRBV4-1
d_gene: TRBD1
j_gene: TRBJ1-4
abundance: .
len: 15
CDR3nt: TGCGCCAGCAGCCAAGAGGGGCAGGGGGCGAAAAAACTGTTTTTT
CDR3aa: CASSQEGQGAKKLFF

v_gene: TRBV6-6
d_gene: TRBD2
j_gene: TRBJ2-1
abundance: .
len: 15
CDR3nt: TGTGCCAGCAAGGGACTAGGAGCTAGAAACAATGAGCAGTTCTTC
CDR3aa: CASKGLGARNNEQFF

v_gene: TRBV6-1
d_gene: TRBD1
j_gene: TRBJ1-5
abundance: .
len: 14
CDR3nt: TGTGCCAGCAGTGAATCACAGGGGCCGCAGCCCCAGCATTTT
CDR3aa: CASSESQGPQPQHF

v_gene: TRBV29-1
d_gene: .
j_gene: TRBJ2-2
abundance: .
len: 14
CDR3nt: TGCAGCGTTGCCCATCGTGGCAGGGCCGGGGAGCTGTTTTTT
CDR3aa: CSVAHRGRAGELFF

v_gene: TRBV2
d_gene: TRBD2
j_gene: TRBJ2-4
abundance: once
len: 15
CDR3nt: TGTGCCAGCAGTGAAGGGCTAGCGGGAGGTAACATTCAGTACTTC
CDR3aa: CASSEGLAGGNIQYF

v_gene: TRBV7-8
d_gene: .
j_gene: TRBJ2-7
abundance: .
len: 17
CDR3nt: TGTGCCAGCAGCTTAGCGGGGCCGGGACAAGGGTCCTACGAGCAGTACTTC
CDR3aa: CASSLAGPGQGSYEQYF

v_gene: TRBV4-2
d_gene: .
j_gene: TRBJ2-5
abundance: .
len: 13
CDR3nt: TGTGCCAGCAGCCCGGGACAATGGAAGACCCAGTACTTC
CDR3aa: CASSPGQWKTQYF

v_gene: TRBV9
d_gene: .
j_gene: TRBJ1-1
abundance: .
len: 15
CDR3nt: TGTGCCAGCAGCCCCAGCCCGATCGGGAGCACTGAAGCTTTCTTT
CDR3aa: CASSPSPIGSTEAFF

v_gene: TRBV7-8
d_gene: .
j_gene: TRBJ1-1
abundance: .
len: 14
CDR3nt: TGTGCCAGCAGCTTCGCGACAGGGAACACTGAAGCTTTCTTT
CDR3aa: CASSFATGNTEAFF

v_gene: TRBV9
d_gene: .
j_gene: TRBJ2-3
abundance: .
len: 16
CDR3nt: TGTGCCAGCAGCGTTCAGCGAGGAGCTAGCACAGATACGCAGTATTTT
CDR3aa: CASSVQRGASTDTQYF

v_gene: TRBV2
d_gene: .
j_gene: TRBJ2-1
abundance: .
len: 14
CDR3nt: TGTGCCAGCACCGAGCATCAAGGGGGACATGAGCAGTTCTTC
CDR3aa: CASTEHQGGHEQFF

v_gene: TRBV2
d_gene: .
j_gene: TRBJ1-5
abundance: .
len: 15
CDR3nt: TGTGCCAGCGGGGGGGACACCCTATTCAATCAGCCCCAGCATTTT
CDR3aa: CASGGDTLFNQPQHF

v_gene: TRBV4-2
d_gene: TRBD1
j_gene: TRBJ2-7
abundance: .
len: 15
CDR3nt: TGTGCCAGCAGCCAGGACAGGGGACTTCTCTACGAGCAGTACTTC
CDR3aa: CASSQDRGLLYEQYF

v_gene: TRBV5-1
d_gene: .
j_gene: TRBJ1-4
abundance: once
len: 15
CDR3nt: TGCGCCAGCAGCTTACATTATAATACTAATGAAAAACTGTTTTTT
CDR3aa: CASSLHYNTNEKLFF

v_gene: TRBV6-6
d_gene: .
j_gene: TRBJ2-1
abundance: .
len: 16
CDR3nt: TGTGCCAGCAGCCTTTTAGCAGGGAACGCCTACAATGAGCAGTTCTTC
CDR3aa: CASSLLAGNAYNEQFF

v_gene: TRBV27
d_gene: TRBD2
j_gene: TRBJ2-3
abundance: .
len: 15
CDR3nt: TGTGCCAGCAGCTTAGCGGGAGGGGTCCCAGATACGCAGTATTTT
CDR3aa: CASSLAGGVPDTQYF

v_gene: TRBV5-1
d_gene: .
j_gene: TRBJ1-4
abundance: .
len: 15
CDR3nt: TGCGCCAGCAGCTTGGCACGGGGAGGAGAAGAAAAACTGTTTTTT
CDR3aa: CASSLARGGEEKLFF

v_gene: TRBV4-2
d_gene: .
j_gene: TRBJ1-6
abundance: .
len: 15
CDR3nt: TGTGCCAGCAGCCAGCGGCGGGCAAATAATTCACCCCTCCACTTT
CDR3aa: CASSQRRANNSPLHF

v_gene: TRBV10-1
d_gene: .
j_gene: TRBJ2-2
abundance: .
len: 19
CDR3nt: TGCGCCAGCAGTGAACGAAGGACTGGGGCAGGGGACGACACCGGGGAGCTGTTTTTT
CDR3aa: CASSERRTGAGDDTGELFF